Each of the 11 T cell receptor beta chains below was sequenced from the same sample in a study of human T cells and chemical hapten exposure. TCRdb ran MiXCR on the RACE reads and lists one entry per CDR3 protein. The sample gives over 130,000 distinct CDR3 sequences, roughly 10% of which show up once; 1.3% to 1.5% is in the top ten. Time point indicated: patch test 2, 6 weeks after DPC sensitization. Treatment denoted: therapeutic diphenylcyclopropenone sensitization with weekly scalp DPC. Sample: whole blood, taken in connection with sensitization to the hapten diphenylcyclopropenone (DPC). The receptors were gathered from a woman in her forties or fifties with alopecia areata. Some clones in this sample may be carry-over from other donors' samples.

In this sample, this clonotype turned up a few times. The chain couples TRBV18 to TRBJ1-2; 9 bases match TRBD1. This CDR3 region has 14 residues. The germline V gene has CDR1 KGHSH and CDR2 LQKENI. Trimming at V came to 3 bases and at J to 8 bases, leaving 7 bases not matched to a gene. Here the CDR3 reads CASSPYRTGEGYTF. The CDR3, as DNA: TGTGCCAGCTCACCCTACCGGACAGGGGAGGGCTACACCTTC.

This chain's CDR3 is CASTRDETAQHF. In DNA form, the CDR3 reads TGTGCCAGCACCAGGGATGAGACGGCCCAGCATTTT. The J gene is TRBJ1-5, the V gene TRBV12-3 or TRBV12-4, with a tentative D call TRBD1 (5 bases). The CDR3 is 12 amino acids. Trimming shortened V by 7 bases and J by 11 bases, and 15 bases separated the two germline ends.

This clonotype was counted between two and nine times. This chain uses TRBV5-1 with TRBJ2-3; the match to TRBD2 covers 11 bases. The CDR3 extends over 14 amino acids. Trimming cost V 4 bases and J 5 bases; bases outside gene matches: 3. Germline V gene data show CDR1 as SGHRS and CDR2 as YFSETQ. In DNA, the CDR3 is TGCGCCAGCAGCACTAGCGGGAGTGGAGATACGCAGTATTTT. Its translation is CASSTSGSGDTQYF.

About this clonotype: It may be a read error: a sequence one base away is much more abundant. This chain uses TRBV12-3 or TRBV12-4 with TRBJ2-2; possible D gene TRBD2, 6 bases. This CDR3 contains 15 residues. CDR3 in amino acids: CASSLHGGNTGALFF. The CDR3 DNA is TGTGCCAGCAGTTTACACGGCGGGAACACCGGGGCGCTGTTTTTT.

There are a few counts of this clonotype. The CDR3 DNA follows: TGTGCCAGCAGTTTACCAAGCGGGAGTAGCTACAATGAGCAGTTCTTC. Protein product: CASSLPSGSSYNEQFF. This chain links TRBV12-3 or TRBV12-4 with TRBJ2-1; 8 bases are shared with TRBD2. This CDR3 is built from 16 residues. The V and J ends lost 2 bases and 3 bases, in that order; junction bases with no gene match: 6.

This clonotype was detected only a few times. The chain employs TRBV6-2 or TRBV6-3 and TRBJ2-1; D is possibly TRBD2 (6 bases). Germline V gene data show CDR1 as MNHEY and CDR2 as SVGEGT. V lost 6 bases and J 5 bases, leaving 17 bases between the germline ends. The CDR3 length is 15 residues. The chain's CDR3 is CASSRSGLGNNEQFF. Here the CDR3 DNA reads TGTGCCAGCAGCCGGAGCGGGCTTGGAAACAATGAGCAGTTCTTC.

This clonotype came up a few times. The chain recombines TRBV6-1 with TRBJ2-1; tentatively, D is TRBD1 or TRBD2 (5 bases each). The CDR3 consists of 10 residues. From germline, CDR1 is MNHNS and CDR2 SASEGT. Trimming stripped 8 bases from V and 10 bases from J, with 9 bases between. The CDR3: CASGDLEQFF. CDR3 nucleotides: TGTGCCAGCGGGGACCTCGAGCAGTTCTTC.

To note about this clonotype: One end of the junction does not line up with germline, which may come from a read error. The chain couples TRBV7-8 to TRBJ1-1; D is perhaps TRBD1 (5 bases). The germline V gene encodes CDR1 SGHVS and CDR2 FQNEAQ. The CDR3 extends over 13 amino acids. The CDR3 reads CASSLARGTEALF. The CDR3 DNA follows: TGTGCCAGCAGCTTAGCCCGGGGCACTGAAGCTCTCTTT. Full variable domain (outside the CDR3, taken from reference TRBV7-8 and TRBJ1-1): GAGVSQSPRYKVAKRGQDVALRCDPISGHVSLFWYQQALGQGPEFLTYFQNEAQLDKSGLPSDRFFAERPEGSVSTLKIQRTQQEDSAVYLCASSLARGTEALFGQGTRLTVV.

This clonotype has just a few counts. The rearrangement links TRBV11-2 to TRBJ2-5; D uncertain. Germline CDR1 SGHAT, CDR2 FQNNGV. V was trimmed by 5 bases and J by 3 bases, leaving 4 bases between them. The CDR3 has 11 amino acids. CDR3 residues: CASSRKETQYF. In nucleotides, the CDR3 is TGTGCCAGCAGCCGGAAAGAGACCCAGTACTTC.

This clonotype was detected a few times. This sequence joins TRBV11-2 and TRBJ2-7; TRBD2 matches at 10 bases. Germline V gene lookup returns CDR1 SGHAT and CDR2 FQNNGV. The CDR3 covers 14 residues. J lost 5 bases, V lost 5 bases, and 6 bases had no gene match. The CDR3 coding sequence is TGTGCCAGCAGCCGGCTAGCGGGAGAGCACGAGCAGTACTTC. Translated: CASSRLAGEHEQYF.

This clonotype was found many times. The DNA of the CDR3 is TGTGCCATTCATCACGAGCAGTACTTC. It codes for CAIHHEQYF. V usage is TRBV6-1 and J usage is TRBJ2-7; no firm D call. CDR1 MNHNS and CDR2 SASEGT come from the germline V gene. The CDR3 covers 9 residues. V lost 10 bases and J 5 bases, leaving 6 bases between the germline ends.